Listed below are T cell receptor beta chains from one sample, sequenced in a study of T cell responses to AZD1222 COVID-19 vaccine. Profiled with immunoSEQ multiplex PCR; TCRdb holds only in-frame clones, not every one. In the table there are 130,000 to 150,000 clones, more than 80% of which are singletons. The sequencing used peripheral blood, collected on day 0 of AZD1222 vaccination. These receptors were collected from an adult in good health. Both conserved end residues are part of each CDR3. The order of the fields is D gene, J gene, clone size, V gene, CDR3 DNA, CDR3 protein. A D gene is named only where the DNA matches it firmly. For some rows the clone size is stated as once, few or many, or as a class when expanded; others skip it.

>-|TRBJ2-7|-|TRBV7-2
TGTGCCAGCAGCCAGACTAGTTCCTACGAGCAGTACTTC
CASSQTSSYEQYF
>-|TRBJ1-1|-|TRBV6-5
TGTGCCAGCAGCGCGACCGGGACATTCTCTGAAGCTTTCTTT
CASSATGTFSEAFF
>TRBD1|TRBJ1-5|-|TRBV6-1
TGTGCCAGCAGTGTATGGACAGGGGGCTCTAGGAGCAATCAGCCCCAGCATTTT
CASSVWTGGSRSNQPQHF
>-|TRBJ2-7|-|TRBV30
TGTGCCTGGACCCCCGGGACGGACTACTACGAGCAGTACTTC
CAWTPGTDYYEQYF
>TRBD1|TRBJ2-3|-|TRBV9
TGTGCCAGCAGCGTATCTGGGACAGACTCAGATACGCAGTATTTT
CASSVSGTDSDTQYF
>-|TRBJ2-7|-|TRBV13
TGTGCCAGCAGCTTAGGCTTAGGGGAGCAGTACTTC
CASSLGLGEQYF
>-|TRBJ1-1|-|TRBV27
TGTGCCAGCAGTCAACTGACAGAACGGGACACTGAAGCTTTCTTT
CASSQLTERDTEAFF
>TRBD1|TRBJ1-1|once|TRBV25-1
TGTGCCAGCAGTGAATCTCGGACAGGGACCCCTGTTGAGGAAGCTTTCTTT
CASSESRTGTPVEEAFF
>-|TRBJ2-7|-|TRBV4-1
TGCGCCAGCAGCCAGGCAAGGGACGGAGACTACGAGCAGTACTTC
CASSQARDGDYEQYF
>-|TRBJ1-5|-|TRBV2
TGTGCCAGCAGTGATACGCAGGTTGTTCAGCCCCAGCATTTT
CASSDTQVVQPQHF
>-|TRBJ2-7|few|TRBV30
TGTGCCTGGAGCTGGACAGCTTCCTACGAGCAGTACTTC
CAWSWTASYEQYF
>-|TRBJ2-6|-|TRBV5-1
TGCGCCAGCAGCTCGACTAGTAACCCCGGGGCCAACGTCCTGACTTTC
CASSSTSNPGANVLTF
>TRBD2|TRBJ2-3|-|TRBV11-2
TGTGCCAGCAGTATCGGACTAGCTTCAGATACGCAGTATTTT
CASSIGLASDTQYF
>-|TRBJ2-7|-|TRBV5-1
TGCGCCAGCAGCTTGGGGGCCCCGACCGAGCAGTACTTC
CASSLGAPTEQYF
>-|TRBJ1-1|-|TRBV30
TGTGCCTGGAGGGCCTCGAACACTGAAGCTTTCTTT
CAWRASNTEAFF
>-|TRBJ2-4|once|TRBV28
TGTGCCAGCAGTTTACCGGACAGCGGAGCCAAAAACATTCAGTACTTC
CASSLPDSGAKNIQYF
>-|TRBJ1-2|-|TRBV6-5
TGTGCCAGTGCACAGTCTAACTATGGCTACACCTTC
CASAQSNYGYTF
>-|TRBJ1-2|-|TRBV19
TGTGCCAGTAGTATAGGCCACCAAAAAGGCTATGGCTACACCTTC
CASSIGHQKGYGYTF
>-|TRBJ2-3|-|TRBV25-1
TGTGCCAGCAGTGAAGGACATCGCACAGATACGCAGTATTTT
CASSEGHRTDTQYF
>-|TRBJ1-4|-|TRBV14
TGTGCCAGCAGCCAAGATGGCGGGGTGAAATTGAAAAAACTGTTTTTT
CASSQDGGVKLKKLFF
>TRBD2|TRBJ2-1|-|TRBV2
TGTGCCAGCAGTGAGGATCCCCCGAGGGCGGGGGGACACAATGAGCAGTTCTTC
CASSEDPPRAGGHNEQFF
>-|TRBJ2-1|-|TRBV6-6
TGTGCCAGCAGTTACAATCCGTACAATGAGCAGTTCTTC
CASSYNPYNEQFF
>-|TRBJ2-1|-|TRBV6-5
TGTGCCAGCAGGGCCATGGGCTCCTACAATGAGCAGTTCTTC
CASRAMGSYNEQFF
>TRBD1|TRBJ1-2|-|TRBV19
TGTGCCACCTTGACAGGGGGCCCGAGTGGCTACACCTTC
CATLTGGPSGYTF
>TRBD2|TRBJ2-7|few|TRBV7-9
TGTGCCAGCAGCAACGGACTAGCGGGAGTCGAGCAGTACTTC
CASSNGLAGVEQYF
>-|TRBJ1-1|-|TRBV30
TGTGCCTGGAGTCAAAGGGTCACTGAAGCTTTCTTT
CAWSQRVTEAFF
>-|TRBJ1-3|-|TRBV18
TGTGCCAGCTCACCGTCCTCAGGGTCAGGAAACACCATATATTTT
CASSPSSGSGNTIYF
>-|TRBJ1-3|-|TRBV4-2
TGTGCCAGCAGCCAAGTATCGGTGAAAGAAAACACCATATATTTT
CASSQVSVKENTIYF
>-|TRBJ1-5|-|TRBV15
TGTGCCACCAGCAGAGATTCGTGGCAGGCTAGCAATCAGCCCCAGCATTTT
CATSRDSWQASNQPQHF
>TRBD1|TRBJ1-2|-|TRBV28
TGTGCCAGCAGGAGAGAGGGGGACAGGGGGCTTGGCTACACCTTC
CASRREGDRGLGYTF
>-|TRBJ1-2|-|TRBV28
TGTGCCAGCAGTCCGGGCCTCCGCCCCGGCTACACCTTC
CASSPGLRPGYTF
>-|TRBJ1-2|once|TRBV2
TGTGCCAGCAGCAGGGGTGGTGACGGCTACACCTTC
CASSRGGDGYTF
>TRBD1|TRBJ1-1|-|TRBV30
TGTGCCTGGAGTACAGGACAGGGGGCACGCACTGAAGCTTTCTTT
CAWSTGQGARTEAFF
>-|TRBJ2-2|-|TRBV2
TGTGCCACCAGCCAGGAGACCGGGGAGCTGTTTTTT
CATSQETGELFF
>TRBD1|TRBJ1-4|-|TRBV27
TGTGCCAGCAGTTTACTCGGACAGGGGGACGAAAAACTGTTTTTT
CASSLLGQGDEKLFF
>-|TRBJ2-7|-|TRBV7-9
TGTGCCAGCAGCGCCGGACGGGATACCTACGAGCAGTACTTC
CASSAGRDTYEQYF
>TRBD1|TRBJ1-1|-|TRBV6-5
TGTGCCAGCAGTCCCAATCCGGCAGGGGGTCCTGAAGCTTTCTTT
CASSPNPAGGPEAFF
>TRBD1|TRBJ1-1|-|TRBV18
TGTGCCAGCTCACCACCGCGGGGGACAGGGAACACTGAAGCTTTCTTT
CASSPPRGTGNTEAFF
>-|TRBJ1-3|-|TRBV5-1
TGCGCCAGCAGCCCGAGTCGCTCTGGAAACACCATATATTTT
CASSPSRSGNTIYF
>TRBD2|TRBJ2-1|few|TRBV19
TGTGCCAGTAGTATGGGGGGACTAGCGGGAGATGGGAATGAGCAGTTCTTC
CASSMGGLAGDGNEQFF
>TRBD2|TRBJ2-1|-|TRBV5-1
TGCGCCAGCAGCTTCCCACTAGCGGGAGACCCTGAGCAGTTCTTC
CASSFPLAGDPEQFF
>-|TRBJ1-3|-|TRBV7-2
TGTGCCAGCAGCTCCGGACTGATTGGAAACACCATATATTTT
CASSSGLIGNTIYF
>-|TRBJ1-3|-|TRBV6-5
TGTGCCAGCAGTTCCACCCGTCAAGGAAACACCATATATTTT
CASSSTRQGNTIYF
>TRBD2|TRBJ2-1|-|TRBV3-1/TRBV3-2
TGTGCCAGCAGCCTAACAAGCGGGGCCTACAATGAGCAGTTCTTC
CASSLTSGAYNEQFF
>-|TRBJ2-7|few|TRBV5-8
TGTGCCAGCAGCTTGGGGGCACTTTACGAGCAGTACTTC
CASSLGALYEQYF
>-|TRBJ1-2|-|TRBV5-1
TGCGCCAGCAGCTACGGTGGGGCGGATGGCTACACCTTC
CASSYGGADGYTF
>TRBD2|TRBJ2-2|-|TRBV7-2
TGTGCCAGCAGCCCCCGCCTTCTAGCGGGGGGGCAGACCGGGGAGCTGTTTTTT
CASSPRLLAGGQTGELFF
>TRBD1|TRBJ1-2|-|TRBV27
TGTGCCAGCAGTTTTGGGGACAGGGCCTCTGGTGGCTACACCTTC
CASSFGDRASGGYTF
>TRBD1|TRBJ1-5|-|TRBV6-6
TGTGCCAGCAGTTGGGGACAGGGGTCAGGTAATCAGCCCCAGCATTTT
CASSWGQGSGNQPQHF
>-|TRBJ2-2|-|TRBV11-3
TGTGCCAGCAGCTTAGATCGGCGGGCCCGCACCGGGGAGCTGTTTTTT
CASSLDRRARTGELFF
>TRBD2|TRBJ2-7|once|TRBV19
TGTGCCAGTAGTATTGCGGGAGGGCCCTACGAGCAGTACTTC
CASSIAGGPYEQYF
>-|TRBJ1-5|-|TRBV29-1
TGCAGCGTTCAGTATAGCAATCAGCCCCAGCATTTT
CSVQYSNQPQHF
>TRBD1|TRBJ1-5|-|TRBV15
TGTGCCACCAGCCGAGGGACAGTCAATCAGCCCCAGCATTTT
CATSRGTVNQPQHF
>-|TRBJ2-2|-|TRBV10-3
TGTGCCATCGGGGGGACCGGCACCGGGGAGCTGTTTTTT
CAIGGTGTGELFF